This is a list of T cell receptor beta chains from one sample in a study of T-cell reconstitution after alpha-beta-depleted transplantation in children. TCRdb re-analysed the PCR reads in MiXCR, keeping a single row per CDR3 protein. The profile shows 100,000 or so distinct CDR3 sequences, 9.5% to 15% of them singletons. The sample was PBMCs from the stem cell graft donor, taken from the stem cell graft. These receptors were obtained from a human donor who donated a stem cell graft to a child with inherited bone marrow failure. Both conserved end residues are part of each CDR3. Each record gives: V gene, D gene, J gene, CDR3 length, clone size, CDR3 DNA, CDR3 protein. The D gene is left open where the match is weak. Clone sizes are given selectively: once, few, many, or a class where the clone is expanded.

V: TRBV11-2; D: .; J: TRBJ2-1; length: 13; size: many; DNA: TGTGCCAGCAGCCCCGGACAGTACAATGAGCAGTTCTTC; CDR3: CASSPGQYNEQFF
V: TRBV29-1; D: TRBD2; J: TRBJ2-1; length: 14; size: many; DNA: TGCAGCGTTCTGGGACTAGCGCACTACAATGAGCAGTTCTTC; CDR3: CSVLGLAHYNEQFF
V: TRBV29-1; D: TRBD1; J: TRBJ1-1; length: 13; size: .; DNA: TGCAGCGCCAACAGGGGAAGCGTCACTGAAGCTTTCTTT; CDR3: CSANRGSVTEAFF
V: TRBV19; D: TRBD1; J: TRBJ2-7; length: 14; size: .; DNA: TGTGCCCCGAAACCGGGCAGGGGGTCCTACGAGCAGTACTTC; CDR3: CAPKPGRGSYEQYF
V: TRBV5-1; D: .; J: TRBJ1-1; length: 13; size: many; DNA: TGCGCCAGCAGCTCCGGAAGGAACACTGAAGCTTTCTTT; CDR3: CASSSGRNTEAFF
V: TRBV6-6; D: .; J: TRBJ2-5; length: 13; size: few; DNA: TGTGCCACTTCCCTAGGGGCCCAAGAGACCCAGTACTTC; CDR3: CATSLGAQETQYF
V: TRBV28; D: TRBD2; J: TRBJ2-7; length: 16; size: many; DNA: TGTGCCAGCTCGTCTGGACTAGCGGGAAGCATCTACGAGCAGTACTTC; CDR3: CASSSGLAGSIYEQYF
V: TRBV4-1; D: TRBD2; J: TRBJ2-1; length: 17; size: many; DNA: TGCGCCAGCAGCCAAGTCTTGGGCGGGGGGGGGATGGGGGAGCAGTTCTTC; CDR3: CASSQVLGGGGMGEQFF
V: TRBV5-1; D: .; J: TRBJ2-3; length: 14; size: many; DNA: TGCGCCAGCAGCCCTGGGCCCCTCCTGGATACGCAGTATTTT; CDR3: CASSPGPLLDTQYF
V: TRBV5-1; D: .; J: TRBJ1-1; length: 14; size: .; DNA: TGCGCCAGCAGCTTGGACGCTAGGCAGGGAGAGGCTTTCTTT; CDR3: CASSLDARQGEAFF
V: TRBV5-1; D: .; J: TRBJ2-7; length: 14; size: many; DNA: TGCGCCAGCAGCGTGGACAGTCGGAGCAACGAGCAGTACTTC; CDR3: CASSVDSRSNEQYF
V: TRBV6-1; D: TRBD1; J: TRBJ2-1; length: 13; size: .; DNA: TGTGCCAGCAGTGACAACACAGGGGGGGAGCAGTTCTTC; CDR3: CASSDNTGGEQFF
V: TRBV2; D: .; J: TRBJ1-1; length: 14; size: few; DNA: TGTGCCAGCAGATCGGGACACCAGAACACTGAAGCTTTCTTT; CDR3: CASRSGHQNTEAFF
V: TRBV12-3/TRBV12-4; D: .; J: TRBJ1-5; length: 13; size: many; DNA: TGTGCCAGCACCATGGGGGAAGGTCAGCCCCAGCATTTT; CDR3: CASTMGEGQPQHF
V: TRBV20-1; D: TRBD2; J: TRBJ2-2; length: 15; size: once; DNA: TGCAGTGCTAGCGGGGCTAGCGGGAGGGCCGGGGAGCTGTTTTTT; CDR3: CSASGASGRAGELFF
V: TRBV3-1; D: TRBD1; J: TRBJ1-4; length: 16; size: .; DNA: TGTGACACCAGCCCAGAACTCGACAGGGACGGTGAAAAACTGTTTTTT; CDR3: CDTSPELDRDGEKLFF
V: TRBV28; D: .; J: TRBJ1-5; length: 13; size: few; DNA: TGTGCCAGCGAGGTAGGGCGAAATCAGCCCCAGCATTTT; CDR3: CASEVGRNQPQHF
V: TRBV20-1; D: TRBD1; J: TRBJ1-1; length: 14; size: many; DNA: TGCAGTGCCCTCCGAAACAGGGGACCCACTGAAGCTTTCTTT; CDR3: CSALRNRGPTEAFF